A selection of T cell receptor beta chains follows, all from one sample in a study of blood T cell repertoires in COVID-19. Produced via immunoSEQ multiplex PCR; TCRdb's table is partial and in-frame only. The sample includes 35,000 to 45,000 clones, about 86% of them seen just once. The sequencing input was peripheral blood. These TCRs come from a man between 65 and 79 years old with acute or convalescent COVID-19. CDR3s include the opening cysteine and the closing phenylalanine or tryptophan.

length | V | CDR3
18 | TRBV7-9 | CASSLARGLAGLYNEQFF
15 | TRBV7-8 | CASSTSSGGTETQYF
15 | TRBV10-2 | CASRKQGAVTGELFF
17 | TRBV18 | CASSPLYMGGPTSEQFF
13 | TRBV6-4 | CASRQGSDSPLHF
11 | TRBV2 | CACGTQETQYF
12 | TRBV2 | CAGDREGYGYTF
15 | TRBV9 | CASSELAGHQETQYF
12 | TRBV7-2 | CASSLLRETQYF
14 | TRBV4-3 | CASSQDTGVGSAFF
15 | TRBV11-2 | CASSYGGRSYNEQFF
12 | TRBV6-2/TRBV6-3 | CASSKQGQPQHF
17 | TRBV13 | CASSVISGISRNTEAFF
14 | TRBV24-1 | CATSGGTSNTEAFF
19 | TRBV21-1 | CASSKATKGRGQGLDTQYF
14 | TRBV18 | CASSLPGGAYEQFF
16 | TRBV5-1 | CASTIGTAVLSYEQYF
14 | TRBV9 | CASSEQMGSRELFF
15 | TRBV30 | CAWNTGLAGDNEQFF
14 | TRBV28 | CASSLSSTALAEYF
14 | TRBV5-1 | CASSLLGGGQPQHF
14 | TRBV6-5 | CASGRGSDTGELFF
16 | TRBV11-2 | CASSLSVGTGLDTQYF
14 | TRBV27 | CASNRVRENTEAFF
15 | TRBV19 | CASSTGLGRSEKLFF
14 | TRBV5-4 | CASSPGLNTGELFF
16 | TRBV5-4 | CASSSGGGSGYNEQFF
14 | TRBV14 | CASSRMTGVYEQYF
15 | TRBV11-3 | CASSLESGYGNEQYF
13 | TRBV3-1/TRBV3-2 | CASSQGLNQPQHF
14 | TRBV6-5 | CASSSWTKGDEQFF
13 | TRBV5-1 | CASSPRENTEAFF
15 | TRBV3-1/TRBV3-2 | CASSQDLTANQPQHF
14 | TRBV7-9 | CASSIDRKRYEQYF
14 | TRBV10-3 | CAISERRGNNEQFF
17 | TRBV6-2/TRBV6-3 | CASSTQRQAPFAGELFF
12 | TRBV7-2 | CASSITGDGYTF
13 | TRBV18 | CASSPTEGEKLFF
15 | TRBV3-1/TRBV3-2 | CASSQVRGRQETQYF
13 | TRBV12-3/TRBV12-4 | CASSLTPDSPLHF
13 | TRBV12-3/TRBV12-4 | CASSLEQGQPQHF
13 | TRBV5-1 | CASSSSPTEELFF
13 | TRBV19 | CASSSSRGETQYF
17 | TRBV6-2/TRBV6-3 | CASSPTGGVSLSYEQYF
14 | TRBV28 | CASSPHQGWQPQHF
14 | TRBV24-1 | CATGTGIGTGELFF
16 | TRBV7-2 | CASSLGPTIPNQPQHF